This T cell receptor beta chain comes out of a study of early T cells in non-severe SARS-CoV-2 infection (dated by TCRdb to the early 2020s). With respect to the entire study: Because TCR sequencing relied on bulk RNA taken from unsorted whole blood, pairing of alpha and beta chains was not possible.

Libraries were constructed by 5' RACE. Reads for this sample came from a NextSeq 500. Unique molecular identifiers were attached to individual cDNA molecules in the TCR library protocol so that sequencing error and PCR bias could be corrected. Both TCR alpha and beta chains were sequenced, and tight co-correlation was observed between alpha and beta sequence abundances in each sample. In the paper's pipeline: Decombinator V4 was used to annotate TCR sequences for V gene, J gene and CDR3. Expanded TCRs were defined as changing significantly between any two time points under a Poisson model with p below 0.0001. TCR abundances were normalised to the total number of TCRs sequenced per sample and expressed as counts per million. MAIT TCRs were defined by TRAV1-2 paired with TRAJ12, TRAJ20 or TRAJ33, and iNKT TCRs by TRAV10 paired with TRAJ18. VDJdb, accessed 1 November 2021, was searched for CMV, EBV and SARS-CoV-2 annotated TCRs, with TCRs annotated for multiple antigens excluded. Starting from the raw public reads, TCRdb applied fastp trimming at Q25, assembled clones with MiXCR and retained in-frame beta chains. Every distinct CDR3 protein forms one entry, paired with its most common genes and DNA. These V and J calls rely on TCRdb rather than the paper's analysis. This sample has under 60,000 distinct CDR3 sequences in its table, and about a tenth of those were observed once. The ten largest clones capture 20% to 25% of the sample.

Here is what the overall study found, with its caveats: VDJdb matching was skewed toward anti-spike CD8 responses and likely underestimated virus-specific expansions, missing private and CD4 specificities.

A case-control design nested within a healthcare worker cohort in London, UK, was used, with weekly nasopharyngeal swab PCR tests and blood sampling performed. Between 23 and 31 March 2020, the week of the UK lockdown, healthcare workers were enrolled and then followed up weekly for as long as 16 weeks. The CDR3 spans 15 residues, from the cysteine through the phenylalanine. Of the read, only the CDR3 DNA is kept; its 45 bases are in frame from base 1. V drops 5 bases and J drops 5 bases, leaving 18 bases in between. Remarks on this clonotype: The antigen this receptor binds is unknown. Per-base qualities were not stored, and no clone one base away is much larger.

What was sequenced was whole blood. This receptor was taken from an adult who was a healthcare worker with PCR-confirmed SARS-CoV-2 infection or an uninfected control (not recorded which). This chain joins TRBV12-3 or TRBV12-4 to TRBJ2-5; the D gene cannot be resolved beyond TRBD1 or TRBD2, each matching 5 bases. The base sequence is TGTGCCAGCAGTAGGGGACGCGGCGGATCCGAGACCCAGTACTTC. Translated, this gives CASSRGRGGSETQYF.